This T cell receptor (beta chain) was captured in a study of T-cell reconstitution after alpha-beta-depleted transplantation in children. V gave up 4 bases and J gave up 2 bases, with 10 bases separating them. The length of the CDR3 is 13 residues. Germline CDR1 SQVTM, CDR2 ANQGSEA. TCRbeta library construction was performed incorporating unique molecular identifiers. MiXCR was run by TCRdb on the PCR reads, yielding one entry per CDR3 protein. The sample has about 980,000 distinct CDR3 sequences, 25% to 35% seen once; the top ten hold around 30%. In this sample, this clonotype turned up a few times. The chain uses TRBV29-1 and TRBJ2-3; D not certain. This receptor was identified in a boy under two years old who had a stem cell transplant for SCID, so the T cells may come from the graft donor. Material: PBMCs, mostly from graft donor cells, obtained 360 days after TCRalphabeta/CD19-depleted stem cell transplant. The CDR3 DNA reads TGCAGCGTTGTCGGCCTAAACACAGATACGCAGTATTTT. Residues: CSVVGLNTDTQYF.